Sequencing of this TCR beta chain was carried out in a study of T cell repertoires in cytomegalovirus infection. Across the whole study: Both a matching HLA type and CMV infection were indicated by public TCR beta signatures.

With respect to this clonotype: Its antigen is currently unknown.

TCRdb redid the calling of the reads with MiXCR, one entry per CDR3 protein. The table has 700,000 to 950,000 distinct CDR3 sequences, around a third seen once; the top ten hold roughly an eighth. Trimming cost V 5 bases and J 1 base; bases outside gene matches: 3. CDR3 length equals 15 residues. Germline lookup yields CDR1 LNHNV and CDR2 YYDKDF (reference sequence). Study-wide findings and caveats: Clonotype analysis showed dominance of the ex vivo response by HLA-C-restricted CMV-specific TCR beta clonotypes. Identification of carriers of CMV plus the relevant HLA was achieved through cumulative public TCR beta family frequency.

Source: cultured CD8+ T cells from PBMCs, taken from culture after CMV antigen stimulation. The chain carries TRBV15 and TRBJ2-2, with TRBD1 identical over 8 bases. The sequence came from a human donor in good health (CMV status not recorded). Some clones in this sample may be carry-over from other donors' samples. For the CDR3, the DNA is TGTGCCACCAGCTCCGGGACAGGGAACACCGGGGAGCTGTTTTTT. This encodes CATSSGTGNTGELFF.